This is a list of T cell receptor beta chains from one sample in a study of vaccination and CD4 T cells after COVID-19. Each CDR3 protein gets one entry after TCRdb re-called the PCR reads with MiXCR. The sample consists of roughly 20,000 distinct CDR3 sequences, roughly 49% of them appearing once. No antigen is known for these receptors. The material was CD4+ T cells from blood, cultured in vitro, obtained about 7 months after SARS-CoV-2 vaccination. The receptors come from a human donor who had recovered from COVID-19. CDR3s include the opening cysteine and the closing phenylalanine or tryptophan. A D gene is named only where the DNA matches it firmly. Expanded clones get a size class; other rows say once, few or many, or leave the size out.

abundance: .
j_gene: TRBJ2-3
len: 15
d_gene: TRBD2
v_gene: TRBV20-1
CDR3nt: TGCAGTGCTAGAGATGGTGCGGGAGTCGTGGATACGCAGTATTTT
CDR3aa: CSARDGAGVVDTQYF

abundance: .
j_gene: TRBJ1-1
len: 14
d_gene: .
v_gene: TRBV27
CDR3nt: TGTGCCAGCAGTTTCAGTCAGTTGAACACTGAAGCTTTCTTT
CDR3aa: CASSFSQLNTEAFF

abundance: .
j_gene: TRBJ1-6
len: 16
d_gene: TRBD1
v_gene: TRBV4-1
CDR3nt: TGCGCCAGCAGCCCTACGGACAGGGCAGTTAATTCACCCCTCCACTTT
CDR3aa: CASSPTDRAVNSPLHF

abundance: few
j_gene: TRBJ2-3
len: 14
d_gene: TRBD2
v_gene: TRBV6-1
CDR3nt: TGTGCCACCAAAATAGCGGGGGGCACAGATACGCAGTATTTT
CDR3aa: CATKIAGGTDTQYF

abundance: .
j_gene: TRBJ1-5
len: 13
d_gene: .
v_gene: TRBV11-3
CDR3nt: TGTGCCAGCAGCTCTACAGTGAATCAGCCCCAGCATTTT
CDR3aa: CASSSTVNQPQHF

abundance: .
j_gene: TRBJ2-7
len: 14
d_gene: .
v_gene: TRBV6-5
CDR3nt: TGTGCCAGCAGTTATAGCAGGAGCTCCTACGAGCAGTACTTC
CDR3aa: CASSYSRSSYEQYF

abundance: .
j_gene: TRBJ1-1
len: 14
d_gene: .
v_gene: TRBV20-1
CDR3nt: TGCAGTGCTAGAGAGGGGGGGCCGAACACTGAAGCTTTCTTT
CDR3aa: CSAREGGPNTEAFF

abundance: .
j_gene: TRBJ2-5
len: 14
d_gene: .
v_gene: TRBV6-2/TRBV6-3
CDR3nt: TGTGCCAGCAGTTACTCAGGGGTGCGGGAGACCCAGTACTTC
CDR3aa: CASSYSGVRETQYF

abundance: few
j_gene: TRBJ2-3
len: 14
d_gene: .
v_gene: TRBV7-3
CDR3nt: TGTGCCAGCAGCAAGGCTAGCGGCACAGATACGCAGTATTTT
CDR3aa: CASSKASGTDTQYF

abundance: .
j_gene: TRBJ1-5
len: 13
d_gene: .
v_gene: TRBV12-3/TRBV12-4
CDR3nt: TGTGCCAGCAGTTTGGACGGAGATCAGCCCCAGCATTTT
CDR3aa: CASSLDGDQPQHF

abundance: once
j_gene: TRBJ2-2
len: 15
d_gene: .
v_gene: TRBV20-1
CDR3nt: TGCAGTGCTAGAGCGTTCCGGGCCCCTGACGGGGAGCTGTTTTTT
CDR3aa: CSARAFRAPDGELFF

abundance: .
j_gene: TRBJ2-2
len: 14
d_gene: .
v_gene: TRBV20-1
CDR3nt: TGCAGTGCTAGGGCTAGCCACAACACCGGGGAGCTGTTTTTT
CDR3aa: CSARASHNTGELFF

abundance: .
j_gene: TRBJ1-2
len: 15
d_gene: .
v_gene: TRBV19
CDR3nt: TGTGCCAGTAGATCACCGGGGCGAAGTGGCTATGGCTACACCTTC
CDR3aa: CASRSPGRSGYGYTF

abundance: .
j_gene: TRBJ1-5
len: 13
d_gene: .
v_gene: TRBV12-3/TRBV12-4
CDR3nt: TGTGCCAGCAGTTTGCAAGGGGATCAGCCCCAGCATTTT
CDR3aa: CASSLQGDQPQHF

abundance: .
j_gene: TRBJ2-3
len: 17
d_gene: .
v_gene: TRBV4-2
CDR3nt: TGTGCCAGCAGCCAAGGGCGGGTCCACACCCACACAGATACGCAGTATTTT
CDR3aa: CASSQGRVHTHTDTQYF

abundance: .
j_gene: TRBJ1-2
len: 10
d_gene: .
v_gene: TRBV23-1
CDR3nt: TGCGCCAGCAGTCGCGATGGCTACACCTTC
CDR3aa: CASSRDGYTF

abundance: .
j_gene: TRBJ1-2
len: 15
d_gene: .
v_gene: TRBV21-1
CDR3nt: TGTGCCAGCAGCAAATGCGACAGGGAGAGGGGTGGCTACACCTTC
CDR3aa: CASSKCDRERGGYTF

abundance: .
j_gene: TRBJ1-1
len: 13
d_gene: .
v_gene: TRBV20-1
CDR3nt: TGCAGTGCTCACAGAGACATGAACACTGAAGCTTTCTTT
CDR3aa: CSAHRDMNTEAFF

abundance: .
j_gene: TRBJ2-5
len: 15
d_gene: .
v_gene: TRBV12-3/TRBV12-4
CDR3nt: TGTGCCAGCAGTGGGCCGGGGGCCGGGCTAGAGACCCAGTACTTC
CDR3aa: CASSGPGAGLETQYF

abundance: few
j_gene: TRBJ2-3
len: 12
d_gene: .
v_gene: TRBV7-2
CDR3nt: TGTGCCAGCACCTCCAGCACAGATACGCAGTATTTT
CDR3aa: CASTSSTDTQYF

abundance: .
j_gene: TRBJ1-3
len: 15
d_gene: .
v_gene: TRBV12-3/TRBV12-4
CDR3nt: TGTGCCAGCAGTCCTTCAAGGAGGGCTGGAAACACCATATATTTT
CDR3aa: CASSPSRRAGNTIYF

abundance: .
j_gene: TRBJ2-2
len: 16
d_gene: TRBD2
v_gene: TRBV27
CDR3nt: TGTGCCAGCAGGACTAGCGGGAGAGGGGACCCCGGGGAGCTGTTTTTT
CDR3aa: CASRTSGRGDPGELFF

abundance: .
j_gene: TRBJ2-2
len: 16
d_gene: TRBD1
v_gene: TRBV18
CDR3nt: TGTGCCAGCTCAAGACAGGGGGCCGGGAACACCGGGGAGCTGTTTTTT
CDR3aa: CASSRQGAGNTGELFF

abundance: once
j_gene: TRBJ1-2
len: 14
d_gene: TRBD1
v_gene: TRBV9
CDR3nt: TGTGCCAGCAGCGTCGACAGGGGGAGCTATGGCTACACCTTC
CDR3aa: CASSVDRGSYGYTF

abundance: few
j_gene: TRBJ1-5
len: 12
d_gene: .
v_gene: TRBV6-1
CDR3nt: TGTGCCAGCACCCAGGGACTTTCGCCCCAGCATTTT
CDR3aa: CASTQGLSPQHF

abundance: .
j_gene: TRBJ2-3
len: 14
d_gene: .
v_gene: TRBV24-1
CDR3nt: TGTGCCACCAGTGATTTCTATGGCACAGATACGCAGTATTTT
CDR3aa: CATSDFYGTDTQYF

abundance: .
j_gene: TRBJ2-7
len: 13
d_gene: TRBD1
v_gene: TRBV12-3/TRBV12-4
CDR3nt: TGTGCCAGCAACCGGGACAGGGTAGGTGAGCAGTACTTC
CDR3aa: CASNRDRVGEQYF